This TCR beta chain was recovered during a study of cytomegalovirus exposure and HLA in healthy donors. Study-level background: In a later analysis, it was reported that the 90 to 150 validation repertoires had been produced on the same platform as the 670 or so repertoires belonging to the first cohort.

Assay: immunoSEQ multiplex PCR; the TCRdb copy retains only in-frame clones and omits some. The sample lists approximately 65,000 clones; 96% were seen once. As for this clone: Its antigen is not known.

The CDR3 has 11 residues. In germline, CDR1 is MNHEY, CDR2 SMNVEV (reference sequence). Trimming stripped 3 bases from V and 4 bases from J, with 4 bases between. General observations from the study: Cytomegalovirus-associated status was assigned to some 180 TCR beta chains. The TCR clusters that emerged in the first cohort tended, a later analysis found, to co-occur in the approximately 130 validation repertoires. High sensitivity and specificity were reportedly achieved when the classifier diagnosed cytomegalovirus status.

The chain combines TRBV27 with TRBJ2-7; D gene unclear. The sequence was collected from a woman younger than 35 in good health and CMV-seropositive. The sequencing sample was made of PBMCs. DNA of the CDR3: TGTGCCAGCAGTTTTCAGTACGAGCAGTACTTC. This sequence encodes CASSFQYEQYF.